These 9 T cell receptor beta chains were all obtained from the same sample, sequenced in a study of blood T cell repertoires in COVID-19. The protocol was immunoSEQ multiplex PCR, while the TCRdb copy is restricted to in-frame clones and leaves out a portion. The sample comprises some 120,000 clones, around 87% of which are singletons, and 18% rests with the top ten. Sequences were obtained from peripheral blood. Receptors were obtained from a woman between 50 and 59 years old who had recovered from COVID-19.

This clone has just one count. The rearrangement joins TRBV19 to TRBJ2-7; D might be TRBD2 (6 bases). The germline V gene encodes CDR1 LNHDA and CDR2 SQIVND (reference sequence). The CDR3 length is 14 residues. Trimming left V 9 bases short and J 2 bases short, with 17 bases between. CDR3 nucleotides: TGTGCCAGACCCGACATAGCGGCTCCCTACGAGCAGTACTTC. This gives the protein CARPDIAAPYEQYF.

The rearrangement links TRBV7-3 to TRBJ2-7, with D maybe TRBD2 (6 bases). Germline V gene data show CDR1 as SGHTA and CDR2 as FQGTGA. The V gene lost 1 base and the J gene lost 1 base, with 11 bases spanning the gap. The CDR3 contains 15 residues. As DNA, the CDR3 is TGTGCCAGCAGCTTAAGGGGCGGGGATTCCTACGAGCAGTACTTC. It yields the protein CASSLRGGDSYEQYF.

V is TRBV6-5 and J is TRBJ2-5, with TRBD1 matching over 11 bases. From germline, CDR1 is MNHEY and CDR2 SVGAGI. This CDR3 spans 14 amino acids. V shed 6 bases, J shed 5 bases, and the junction held 5 bases outside the gene matches. DNA for the CDR3: TGTGCCAGCAGCTGGACAGGGGGCAGGGAGACCCAGTACTTC. This translates into CASSWTGGRETQYF.

The chain is built from TRBV4-1 and TRBJ2-1, with 13 bases that match TRBD2. The CDR3 length is 18 residues. The trim removed 3 bases at V and 0 bases at J, leaving 5 bases unmatched. Germline CDR1 and CDR2: MGHRA and YSYEKL. The DNA for the CDR3 is TGCGCCAGCAGCCAGGGACTAGCGGGGCCTGACTCCTACAATGAGCAGTTCTTC. Translation gives CASSQGLAGPDSYNEQFF.

This sequence joins TRBV9 and TRBJ2-1; D is undetermined. The CDR3 is made up of 14 amino acids. Germline V gene data show CDR1 as SGDLS and CDR2 as YYNGEE. Trimming took 3 bases from V and 5 from J, leaving 12 bases between them. CDR3 region: CASSDLEINNEQFF. CDR3 in DNA: TGTGCCAGCAGCGACCTAGAGATTAACAATGAGCAGTTCTTC.

The V call is TRBV6-5, the J call TRBJ2-5; 10 nucleotides align to TRBD2. V lost 5 bases and J lost 3; bases outside the gene matches: 3. This CDR3 comprises 14 residues. Germline CDR1 MNHEY, CDR2 SVGAGI. CDR3 DNA: TGTGCCAGCAGTCTCGGACTAGCGGAAGAGACCCAGTACTTC. This sequence encodes CASSLGLAEETQYF.

The J gene is TRBJ1-4, the V gene TRBV5-1; TRBD1 agrees at 9 bases. V lost 2 bases and J lost 4; bases outside the gene matches: 9. Per germline, CDR1 SGHRS and CDR2 YFSETQ. The CDR3 spans 17 residues. The CDR3 DNA follows: TGCGCCAGCAGCTTCCGGGACAGGGAGATGGGTAATGAAAAACTGTTTTTT. It encodes CASSFRDREMGNEKLFF.

The genes are TRBV2 and TRBJ1-3, with 10 bases that match TRBD1. V gave up 6 bases and J gave up 6 bases; unmatched junction bases: 5. The CDR3 is made up of 14 amino acids. Looked up from germline, CDR1 is SNHLY and CDR2 is FYNNEI. This CDR3 is CASSRGTGANTIYF. DNA of the CDR3: TGTGCCAGCAGCAGAGGGACAGGGGCAAACACCATATATTTT.

The chain has TRBV5-4 and TRBJ1-1, with a possible D match to TRBD1 (5 bases). The CDR3 is 12 residues long. CDR1 and CDR2 from the germline V gene are SGHNT and YYREEE (reference sequence). V was trimmed by 4 bases and J by 6 bases, leaving 10 bases between them. CDR3 region: CASSLDSAEAFF. The CDR3 DNA follows: TGTGCCAGCAGCCTTGACAGCGCTGAAGCTTTCTTT.